This T cell receptor (beta chain) was recovered during a study of blood T cell repertoires in COVID-19. Clones were read by immunoSEQ multiplex PCR, and TCRdb kept only the in-frame ones, dropping some. The table lists 98,000 or so clones, 85% to 90% of them singletons, with 13% in the top ten. From germline, CDR1 is MDHEN and CDR2 SYDVKM. Between the trimmed V and J ends, which lost 4 bases and 13 bases, there was a span of 19 bases. CDR3 length: 13 residues. The receptor's source is a woman aged 55-70 years in a cohort sampled during active or convalescent COVID-19. The rearrangement uses TRBV28 and TRBJ1-1; possibly TRBD1 for D (6 bases). The sample taken for sequencing was peripheral blood. The CDR3 DNA follows: TGTGCCAGCAGTTACACAACCGGGACAACGGATTTCTTT. Amino acids: CASSYTTGTTDFF. The variable domain in full, with the rest retrieved from reference TRBV28 and TRBJ1-1, is DVKVTQSSRYLVKRTGEKVFLECVQDMDHENMFWYRQDPGLGLRLIYFSYDVKMKEKGDIPEGYSVSREKKERFSLILESASTNQTSMYLCASSYTTGTTDFFGQGTRLTVV.